These T cell receptor beta chains were read from a single sample in a study of T cell repertoires in ileal Crohn's disease. Repertoires were generated with immunoSEQ multiplex PCR, while TCRdb's copy carries only in-frame clones and drops some. The table includes roughly 15,000 clones, roughly 70% detected once. The sample taken for sequencing was ileal tissue. These receptor sequences come from an adult with Crohn's disease. Each CDR3 is given with its conserved first and last residue. A D gene is named only where the DNA matches it firmly. Where a row states a size, it is once, few, many or the class of an expanded clone; other rows omit it.

few,TRBV19,TRBD1,TRBJ1-1,TGTGCCAGTAGTGACCGACAGGGGGCAAGGAACACTGAAGCTTTCTTT,CASSDRQGARNTEAFF
once,TRBV5-6,.,TRBJ2-5,TGTGCCAGCAGCTTCGGAGGCAGTGGTTTTGGAGAGACCCAGTACTTC,CASSFGGSGFGETQYF
.,TRBV29-1,TRBD2,TRBJ2-1,TGCAGCGTTGAAGGGCTAGCGGGAGCAGGGGAGCAGTTCTTC,CSVEGLAGAGEQFF
.,TRBV6-5,TRBD2,TRBJ2-7,TGTGCCAGCACCAAAGGTTTAGCGGGGACCTACGAGCAGTACTTC,CASTKGLAGTYEQYF
few,TRBV5-1,TRBD1,TRBJ2-7,TGCGCCAGCAGCTCCGGGACAGGGTACTACGAGCAGTACTTC,CASSSGTGYYEQYF
.,TRBV9,TRBD2,TRBJ2-6,TGTGCCAGCAGCGTAGCGTCTAGCGGGGGGATCTCTGGGGCCAACGTCCTGACTTTC,CASSVASSGGISGANVLTF
few,TRBV6-1,.,TRBJ2-1,TGTGCCAGCGAAGGACTTCTTTCCTACAATGAGCAGTTCTTC,CASEGLLSYNEQFF
few,TRBV25-1,TRBD1,TRBJ1-2,TGTGCCAGCAGTCCCCCCGGGACAGATCTTCTACTATATGGCTACACCTTC,CASSPPGTDLLLYGYTF
.,TRBV15,TRBD1,TRBJ2-7,TGTGCCACCGCTCTCCGGGACAGGGGCCACGAGCAGTACTTC,CATALRDRGHEQYF
.,TRBV11-3,.,TRBJ2-2,TGTGCCAGCAGCTTAGGAGACAGTCCAGCGAACACCGGGGAGCTGTTTTTT,CASSLGDSPANTGELFF
.,TRBV2,.,TRBJ2-5,TGTGCCAGCAGTGAAGAATCTGAGACCCAGTACTTC,CASSEESETQYF
.,TRBV6-1,.,TRBJ1-5,TGTGCCAGCAGTGAAGCGGGCGCAATGAAGCCCCAGCATTTT,CASSEAGAMKPQHF
.,TRBV4-1,.,TRBJ1-4,TGCGCCAGCAGCCAAGATTCAGTTTTTGCAACTAATGAAAAACTGTTTTTT,CASSQDSVFATNEKLFF
.,TRBV9,.,TRBJ2-5,TGTGCCAGCAGCGCAGGGGAGCCGGGACTATTCCAAGAGACCCAGTACTTC,CASSAGEPGLFQETQYF
.,TRBV2,TRBD2,TRBJ2-7,TGTGCCAGCCAATCGCGGGGGGGCCCCTACGAGCAGTACTTC,CASQSRGGPYEQYF
once,TRBV2,TRBD2,TRBJ2-2,TGTGCCAGCAGTGATGGGAGGGGCACCGGGGAGCTGTTTTTT,CASSDGRGTGELFF
.,TRBV4-2,TRBD2,TRBJ2-3,TGTGCCAGCAGCCTAGGACTAGCAACAGATACGCAGTATTTT,CASSLGLATDTQYF
few,TRBV6-1,TRBD1,TRBJ1-2,TGTGCCAGCAGTGAACTGGACAGGGAGGGTGGCTACACCTTC,CASSELDREGGYTF
.,TRBV27,.,TRBJ2-2,TGTGCCAGCAGTTTATCGGCGGGCACCGGGGAGCTGTTTTTT,CASSLSAGTGELFF
.,TRBV15,.,TRBJ2-5,TGTGCCACCAGCAGAGGTGAAGGGGGGGTTCAAGAGACCCAGTACTTC,CATSRGEGGVQETQYF
.,TRBV5-1,TRBD1,TRBJ2-7,TGCGCCAGCAGCTTGGCCGGGACAGCCGTCTACGAGCAGTACTTC,CASSLAGTAVYEQYF
.,TRBV28,.,TRBJ1-1,TGTGCCAGCAGTACAGGGTCCAGGGGTCACGGAGCTTTCTTT,CASSTGSRGHGAFF
.,TRBV7-7,TRBD1,TRBJ2-3,TGTGCCAGCAGCCCGGACAGGGGGGCTACGCAGTATTTT,CASSPDRGATQYF
.,TRBV18,TRBD1,TRBJ2-1,TGTGCCAGCTCACCACTGGGACAGGGGTTCGTTGAGCAGTTCTTC,CASSPLGQGFVEQFF
.,TRBV9,TRBD2,TRBJ2-1,TGTGCCAGCAGCGAGGGGAGCGGGGCAAGTAATGAGCAGTTCTTC,CASSEGSGASNEQFF
few,TRBV5-1,.,TRBJ1-2,TGCGCCAGCAGCTTCGATGGACCTCTGGCGGGGGGCTACACCTTC,CASSFDGPLAGGYTF
few,TRBV19,.,TRBJ2-5,TGTGCCAGTAGTATAGCGAGAGGGCAAGAGACCCAGTACTTC,CASSIARGQETQYF
.,TRBV7-3,TRBD1,TRBJ2-2,TGTGCCAGCAGCTTAGGACAGGGCACCGGGGAGCTGTTTTTT,CASSLGQGTGELFF
.,TRBV30,.,TRBJ2-3,TGTGCCTGGGCAGGGCAGGGCGATACGCAGTATTTT,CAWAGQGDTQYF
.,TRBV5-1,.,TRBJ2-7,TGCGCCAGCAGCGTGCAGGGATTAGGAAACGAGCAGTACTTC,CASSVQGLGNEQYF
.,TRBV19,TRBD1,TRBJ1-4,TGTGCCAGTAGTATGACAGGGAGTGGAAAACTGTTTTTT,CASSMTGSGKLFF
.,TRBV7-2,.,TRBJ1-2,TGTGCCAGCAGCCTGAGGGCCGTTTCCAACTATGGCTACACCTTC,CASSLRAVSNYGYTF
.,TRBV27,.,TRBJ1-2,TGTGCCAGCAGTTTATCGCTTACAGGGTCCTATGGCTACACCTTC,CASSLSLTGSYGYTF
few,TRBV19,TRBD2,TRBJ2-1,TGTGCCAGTAGTATAGAGCTAGCGGCGTACAATGAGCAGTTCTTC,CASSIELAAYNEQFF
.,TRBV5-6,TRBD1,TRBJ1-5,TGTGCCAGCAGCGCGGACAGGGGACGAGGTAATCAGCCCCAGCATTTT,CASSADRGRGNQPQHF
once,TRBV7-9,.,TRBJ1-1,TGTGCCAGCAGCCCCCGGGAGGACCTGCGCACTGAAGCTTTCTTT,CASSPREDLRTEAFF
.,TRBV29-1,TRBD1,TRBJ2-1,TGCAGCGTTGAAGTCCGGGACAGGGGGGGCAATGAGCAGTTCTTC,CSVEVRDRGGNEQFF